This T cell receptor (beta chain) was recorded in a study of cytomegalovirus exposure and HLA in healthy donors. Study conclusions and caveats: Most likely, a cluster of highly shared sequence variants arose as a sequencing artifact. 16,951 TCR beta sequences were associated with HLA alleles at 0.05 false discovery rate in a later analysis. An analysis that came later showed most CMV-associated TCR beta chains appearing HLA-restricted.

Trimming removed 4 bases from V and 5 bases from J; junction bases left unmatched: 3. The CDR3 totals 15 residues. CDR1 and CDR2 (germline): SGHRS, YFSETQ. Primers: 60 Vbeta forward and 13 Jbeta reverse. Source study methods: In a later analysis, the count reached 82 million or so unique TCR beta chains, with around 10 million shared. Using immunoSEQ multiplex PCR, the repertoire was profiled, and TCRdb retains in-frame clones only, with some absent. The DNA gave D and trimming, while V, J and clone size come from that table. The table includes 120,000 or so clones, over 65% detected once. About this clone itself: Its specificity is unknown. The sample contains more than one DNA sequence encoding this CDR3.

The sequencing input was PBMCs. The V call is TRBV5-1, the J call TRBJ2-3; TRBD2 matches at 14 bases. The origin of this receptor is a man aged 30-40 years in good health and CMV-seronegative. The chain's CDR3 is CASSGGLAGVDTQYF. The CDR3 DNA reads TGCGCCAGCAGCGGGGGACTAGCGGGAGTAGATACGCAGTATTTT.